The entry that follows covers one T cell receptor (beta chain) sequence. This CDR3 has 22 residues. Germline CDR1 is LNHDA and CDR2 is SQIVND (reference sequence). Trimming took 0 bases from V and 4 from J, leaving 30 bases between them. Recruited during active infection, patients (from Seattle) were subsequently followed longitudinally. These data come from a study of blood T cell repertoires in COVID-19. Study-wide background: The analysed material was cDNA or gDNA that came from T cells, B-cell-depleted T cells, or PBMCs.

Authors' processing steps: Estimation of nucleated cell counts relied on the amplification of reference gene primers. Measured with immunoSEQ multiplex PCR; TCRdb has only the in-frame clones, and not every one. V and J calls and clone size are as listed in that table; D and trimming were resolved from the DNA. The table has 310,000 or so clones, around nine tenths seen once. V and J are TRBV19 and TRBJ2-2; D may be TRBD2 (7 bases). The sequencing sample was made of peripheral blood. This TCR derives from a woman aged 25-40 years with COVID-19, enrolled during active disease. The CDR3 protein is CASSIDPRGGYQQPSGTGELFF. The CDR3 DNA is TGTGCCAGTAGTATAGATCCTAGGGGGGGATATCAGCAACCGTCGGGCACCGGGGAGCTGTTTTTT.